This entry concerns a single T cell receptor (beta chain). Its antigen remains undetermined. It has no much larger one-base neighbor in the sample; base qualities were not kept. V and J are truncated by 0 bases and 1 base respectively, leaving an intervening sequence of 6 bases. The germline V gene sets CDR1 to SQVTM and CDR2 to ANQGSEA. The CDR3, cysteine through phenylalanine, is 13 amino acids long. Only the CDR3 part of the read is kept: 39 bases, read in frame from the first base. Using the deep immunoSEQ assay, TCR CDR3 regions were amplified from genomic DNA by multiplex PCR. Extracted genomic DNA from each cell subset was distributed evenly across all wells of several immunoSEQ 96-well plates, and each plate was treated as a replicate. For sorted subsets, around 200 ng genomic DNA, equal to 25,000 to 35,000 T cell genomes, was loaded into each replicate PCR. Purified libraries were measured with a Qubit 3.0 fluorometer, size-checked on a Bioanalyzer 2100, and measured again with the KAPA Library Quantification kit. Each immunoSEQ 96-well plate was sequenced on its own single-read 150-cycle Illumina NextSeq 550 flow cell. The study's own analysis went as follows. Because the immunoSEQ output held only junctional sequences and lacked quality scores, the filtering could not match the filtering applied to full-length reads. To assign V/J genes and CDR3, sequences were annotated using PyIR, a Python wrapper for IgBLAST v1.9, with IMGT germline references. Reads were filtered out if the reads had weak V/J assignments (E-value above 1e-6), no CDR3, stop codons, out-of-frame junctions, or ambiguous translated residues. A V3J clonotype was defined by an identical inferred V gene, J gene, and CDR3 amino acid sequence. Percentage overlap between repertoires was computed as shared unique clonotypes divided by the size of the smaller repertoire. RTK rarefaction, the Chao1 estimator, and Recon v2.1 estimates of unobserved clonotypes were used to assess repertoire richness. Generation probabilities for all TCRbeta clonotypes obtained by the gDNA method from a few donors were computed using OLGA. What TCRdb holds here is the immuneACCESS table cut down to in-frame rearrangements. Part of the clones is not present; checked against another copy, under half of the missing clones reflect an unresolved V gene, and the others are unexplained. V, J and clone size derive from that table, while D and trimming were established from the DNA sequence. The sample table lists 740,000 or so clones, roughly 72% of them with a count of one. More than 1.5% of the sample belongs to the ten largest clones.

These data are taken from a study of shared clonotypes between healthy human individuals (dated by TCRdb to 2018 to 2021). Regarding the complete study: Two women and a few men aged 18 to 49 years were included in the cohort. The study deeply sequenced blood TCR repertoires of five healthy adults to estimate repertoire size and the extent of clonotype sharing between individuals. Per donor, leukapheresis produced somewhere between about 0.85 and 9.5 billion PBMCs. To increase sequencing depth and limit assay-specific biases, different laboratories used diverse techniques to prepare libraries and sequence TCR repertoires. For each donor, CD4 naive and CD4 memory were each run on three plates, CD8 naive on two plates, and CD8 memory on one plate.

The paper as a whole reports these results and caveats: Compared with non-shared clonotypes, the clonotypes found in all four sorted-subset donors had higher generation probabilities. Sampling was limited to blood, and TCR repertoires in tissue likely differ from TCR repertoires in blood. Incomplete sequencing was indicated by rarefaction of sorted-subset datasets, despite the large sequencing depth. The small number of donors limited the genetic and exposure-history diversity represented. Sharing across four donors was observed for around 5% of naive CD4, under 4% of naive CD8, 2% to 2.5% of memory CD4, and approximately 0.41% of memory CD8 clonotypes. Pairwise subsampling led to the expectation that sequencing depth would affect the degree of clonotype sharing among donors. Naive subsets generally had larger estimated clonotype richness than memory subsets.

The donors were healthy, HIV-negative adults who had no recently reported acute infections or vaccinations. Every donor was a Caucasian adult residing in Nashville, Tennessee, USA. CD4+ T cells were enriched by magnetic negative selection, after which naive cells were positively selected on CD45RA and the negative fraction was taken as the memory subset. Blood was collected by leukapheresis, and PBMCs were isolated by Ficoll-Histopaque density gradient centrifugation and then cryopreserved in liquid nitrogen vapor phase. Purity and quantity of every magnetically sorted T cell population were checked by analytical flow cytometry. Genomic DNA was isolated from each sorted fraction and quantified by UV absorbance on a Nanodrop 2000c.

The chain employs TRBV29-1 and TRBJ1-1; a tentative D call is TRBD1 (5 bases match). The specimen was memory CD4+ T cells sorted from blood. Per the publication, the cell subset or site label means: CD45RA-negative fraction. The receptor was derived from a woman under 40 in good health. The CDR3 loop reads CSVEDGGNTEAFF. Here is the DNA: TGCAGCGTTGAAGACGGGGGGAACACTGAAGCTTTCTTT.